The 32 T cell receptor beta chains below all came from one sample that was sequenced in a study of cytomegalovirus exposure and HLA in healthy donors. In the PCR, 60 Vbeta and 13 Jbeta primers were used. Clones were read by immunoSEQ multiplex PCR, and TCRdb kept only the in-frame ones, dropping some. The sample spans tens of thousands of clones; the ten largest clones claim 3% to 4.5%. Sequenced material: PBMCs. Receptors originate from a man between 18 and 35 years old in good health and CMV-seropositive.

The chain has TRBV28 and TRBJ2-7; possibly TRBD2 for D (5 bases). The germline gives CDR1 MDHEN, CDR2 SYDVKM. The V gene lost 3 bases and the J gene lost 5 bases, with 14 bases spanning the gap. This CDR3 contains 14 residues. DNA of the CDR3: TGTGCCAGCAGTTTGGCCCCGGGGTTCCACGAGCAGTACTTC. Translation gives CASSLAPGFHEQYF.

This chain connects TRBV6-1 to TRBJ1-2; no reliable D call. The germline CDR1 and CDR2 sequences are MNHNS and SASEGT. Trimming removed 7 bases from V and 4 bases from J, with 16 bases in between. There are 14 residues in the CDR3. CDR3 residues: CASINPHNSYGYTF. The DNA for the CDR3 is TGTGCCAGCATAAATCCGCATAACTCCTATGGCTACACCTTC.

J is TRBJ2-7 and V is TRBV7-6; unclear D gene. Per germline, CDR1 SGHVS and CDR2 FNYEAQ. V lost 4 bases to trimming and J lost 5 bases, with 6 bases between them. The CDR3 is made up of 11 amino acids. CDR3 sequence reads: CASSYNHEQYF. The CDR3 nucleotides read TGTGCCAGCAGCTATAATCACGAGCAGTACTTC.

The J gene is TRBJ2-7, the V gene TRBV10-1; tentatively, D is TRBD1 (5 bases). The germline CDR1 and CDR2 sequences are WNHNN and SYGVQD (reference sequence). V was trimmed by 1 base and J by 2 bases, leaving 12 bases between them. The CDR3 covers 15 residues. The DNA of the CDR3 is TGCGCCAGCAGTGAGTGGCGGCAGGGAACCTACGAGCAGTACTTC. This encodes CASSEWRQGTYEQYF.

The chain carries TRBV30 and TRBJ1-1; D may be TRBD1 (5 bases). The CDR3 runs to 14 residues. V lost 5 bases and J lost 1, with 14 bases in between. Germline V gene lookup returns CDR1 GTSNPN and CDR2 SVGIG (reference sequence). CDR3 region: CAWGSGASNTEAFF. Here the CDR3 DNA reads TGTGCCTGGGGAAGCGGGGCCTCGAACACTGAAGCTTTCTTT.

The rearrangement uses TRBV30 and TRBJ2-2, with D possibly matching TRBD2 (7 bases). V was trimmed by 4 bases and J by 2 bases, leaving 14 bases between them. From germline, CDR1 is GTSNPN and CDR2 SVGIG (reference sequence). The CDR3 has 15 amino acids. The CDR3 nucleotides are TGTGCCTGGAAACTGGGGGGGGCCAACACCGGGGAGCTGTTTTTT. Its translation: CAWKLGGANTGELFF.

This sequence joins TRBV30 and TRBJ2-4; D is uncertain. Trimming left V 2 bases short and J 0 bases short, with 8 bases between. Per the germline V gene, CDR1 is GTSNPN and CDR2 is SVGIG (reference sequence). The CDR3 runs 14 residues. The CDR3 DNA follows: TGTGCCTGGAGTTGGGCGACAGCCAAAAACATTCAGTACTTC. Translating gives CAWSWATAKNIQYF.

The J gene is TRBJ1-2, the V gene TRBV7-9, with 7 bases fitting TRBD1. The CDR3 loop spans 17 amino acids. With V trimmed by 6 bases and J by 4 bases, 17 bases remained unmatched. The germline V gene encodes CDR1 SEHNR and CDR2 FQNEAQ (reference sequence). The CDR3 here is CASRHWAQGGRTYGYTF. The CDR3 coding sequence is TGTGCCAGCAGGCACTGGGCTCAGGGGGGTCGCACCTATGGCTACACCTTC.

This clone is labeled medium-sized based on frequency. The rearrangement joins TRBV6-4 to TRBJ2-3; 9 positions match TRBD1. This CDR3 comprises 14 residues. The germline V gene encodes CDR1 MRHNA and CDR2 SNTAGT. J lost 4 bases, V lost 3 bases, and 2 bases had no gene match. The CDR3 DNA follows: TGTGCCAGCAGTGAGGGACAGGGCGCAGATACGCAGTATTTT. Encoded protein: CASSEGQGADTQYF.

The chain links TRBV27 to TRBJ2-7, with 7 bases aligning to TRBD2. Germline CDR1 and CDR2: MNHEY and SMNVEV (reference sequence). V lost 6 bases, J lost 4 bases, and 9 bases stayed unmatched. The CDR3 consists of 14 residues. As DNA, the CDR3 is TGTGCCAGCAGCGAGGCGGGGGATAGGTACGAGCAGTACTTC. Translating gives CASSEAGDRYEQYF.

The chain employs TRBV19 and TRBJ2-5, with a weak D call TRBD1 (5 bases). Per the germline V gene, CDR1 is LNHDA and CDR2 is SQIVND (reference sequence). Trimming stripped 6 bases from V and 6 bases from J, with 14 bases between. The CDR3 has 13 residues. CDR3 loop: CASSPDSRQTQYF. DNA of the CDR3: TGTGCCAGTAGCCCCGACAGCCGTCAGACCCAGTACTTC. Combining the CDR3 with reference TRBV19 and TRBJ2-5 gives the whole variable domain DGGITQSPKYLFRKEGQNVTLSCEQNLNHDAMYWYRQDPGQGLRLIYYSQIVNDFQKGDIAEGYSVSREKKESFPLTVTSAQKNPTAFYLCASSPDSRQTQYFGPGTRLLVL.

The V call is TRBV28, the J call TRBJ1-5; tentative D call: TRBD1 (5 bases). Between the trimmed V and J ends, which lost 0 bases and 5 bases, there was a span of 11 bases. Germline assignment: CDR1 MDHEN and CDR2 SYDVKM. The CDR3 has 15 residues. The CDR3 DNA follows: TGTGCCAGCAGTTTATGGCAGGTAGGGGATCAGCCCCAGCATTTT. This gives the protein CASSLWQVGDQPQHF.

The chain uses TRBV10-3 and TRBJ2-7, with 11 positions matching TRBD1. Per germline, CDR1 ENHRY and CDR2 SYGVKD. Trimming took 6 bases from V and 2 from J; bases not matched to a gene: 3. CDR3 size: 14 residues. This chain's CDR3 is CAIRGQGAAYEQYF. The DNA for the CDR3 is TGTGCCATCAGAGGACAGGGGGCGGCCTACGAGCAGTACTTC.

The chain links TRBV10-1 to TRBJ1-3; D may be TRBD1 (5 bases). The CDR3 is 11 amino acids. V was cut by 7 bases and J by 4 bases, with 5 bases left in between. Germline V gene data show CDR1 as WNHNN and CDR2 as SYGVQD (reference sequence). Here the CDR3 reads CASTGGNTIYF. CDR3 DNA sequence: TGCGCCAGCACAGGGGGAAACACCATATATTTT.

The chain joins TRBV7-3 to TRBJ2-5; TRBD2 matches 9 bases. The length of the CDR3 is 15 residues. J was trimmed by 2 bases and V by 6 bases; bases with no gene match: 7. In germline, CDR1 is SGHTA, CDR2 FQGTGA. This CDR3 is CASRVNSGGQETQYF. DNA for the CDR3: TGTGCCAGCAGGGTCAATAGCGGGGGACAAGAGACCCAGTACTTC.

In the case of this clone: At one boundary the junction diverges from the germline segment, which might be a read error. The chain employs TRBV18 and TRBJ2-7; D gene ambiguous. Per germline, CDR1 KGHSH and CDR2 LQKENI. CDR3 length equals 13 residues. The CDR3 sequence is CASSPDTSNEQYF. The CDR3 nucleotides are TGTGCCAGCTCACCAGACACCTCCAACGAGCAGTACTTC. Based on the CDR3 plus reference TRBV18 and TRBJ2-7, the full variable domain is NAGVMQNPRHLVRRRGQEARLRCSPMKGHSHVYWYRQLPEEGLKFMVYLQKENIIDESGMPKERFSAEFPKEGPSILRIQQVVRGDSAAYFCASSPDTSNEQYFGPGTRLTVT.

The chain combines TRBV12-5 with TRBJ2-7; 14 bases are shared with TRBD2. CDR3 length: 16 residues. After removal of 3 bases from V and 2 bases from J, the junction contained 3 bases not matched to a gene. Per germline, CDR1 LGHNT and CDR2 FRNRAP. DNA of the CDR3: TGTGCTAGTGGTTTTGAGACTAGCGGGAGGGCCTACGAGCAGTACTTC. Translation: CASGFETSGRAYEQYF.

The chain employs TRBV28 and TRBJ2-1; D not resolved. The CDR3 extends over 15 amino acids. V dropped 3 bases and J dropped 0 bases, with 9 bases sitting between them. Germline V CDR1 and CDR2: MDHEN, SYDVKM. The CDR3 loop is CASSLRVNSYNEQFF. CDR3 nucleotide sequence: TGTGCCAGCAGTTTGCGCGTAAACTCCTACAATGAGCAGTTCTTC.

The chain uses TRBV12-2 and TRBJ1-2; TRBD1 is the table's D call and was not checked against the DNA. TRBV12-2 is noted as a pseudogene. The CDR3 sequence is 16 residues long. The CDR3 is CASRSKPGQGNYGYTF. In DNA form, the CDR3 reads TGTGCAAGTCGCTCAAAACCGGGACAGGGAAACTATGGCTACACCTTC.

The chain links TRBV7-7 to TRBJ2-7; perhaps TRBD1 as D (7 bases). Trimming stripped 5 bases from V and 4 bases from J, with 9 bases between. From germline, CDR1 is SSHAT and CDR2 FNYEAQ (reference sequence). The CDR3 has 12 amino acids. The CDR3 here is CASSPGGYEQYF. For the CDR3, the DNA is TGTGCCAGCAGCCCAGGGGGGTACGAGCAGTACTTC.

The chain joins TRBV2 to TRBJ2-5; TRBD1 matches 8 bases. The CDR3 covers 13 residues. The trim removed 10 bases at V and 3 bases at J, leaving 7 bases unmatched. CDR1 is SNHLY, CDR2 FYNNEI, per germline. DNA for the CDR3: TGTGCCATCACCACAGGGGGTGAAGAGACCCAGTACTTC. The encoded protein is CAITTGGEETQYF.

The rearrangement links TRBV6-1 to TRBJ1-2; 10 nucleotides align to TRBD1. V dropped 7 bases and J dropped 8; count of bases not matched to a gene: 7. CDR1 MNHNS and CDR2 SASEGT come from the germline V gene. CDR3 size: 13 residues. Here the CDR3 reads CASNQGTGDGYTF. The CDR3 region has the DNA TGTGCCAGCAACCAAGGGACAGGGGACGGCTACACCTTC.

J is TRBJ2-1 and V is TRBV28, with 7 bases fitting TRBD2. The CDR3 is 13 amino acids. V gave up 1 base and J gave up 6 bases; unmatched junction bases: 0. Per the germline V gene, CDR1 is MDHEN and CDR2 is SYDVKM. The CDR3 nucleotides read TGTGCCAGCAGTTTATTAGCGGGCAATGAGCAGTTCTTC. It encodes CASSLLAGNEQFF. The full variable domain, its missing parts supplied by reference TRBV28 and TRBJ2-1, is DVKVTQSSRYLVKRTGEKVFLECVQDMDHENMFWYRQDPGLGLRLIYFSYDVKMKEKGDIPEGYSVSREKKERFSLILESASTNQTSMYLCASSLLAGNEQFFGPGTRLTVL.

This rearrangement joins TRBV7-9 to TRBJ1-1; the D gene is possibly TRBD1 (5 bases). The CDR3 sequence is 13 residues long. V dropped 4 bases and J dropped 1 base, with 7 bases sitting between them. The germline V gene has CDR1 SEHNR and CDR2 FQNEAQ (reference sequence). Written as DNA, the CDR3 is TGTGCCAGCAGCTCCACAGGGAACACTGAAGCTTTCTTT. The encoded protein is CASSSTGNTEAFF.

The V call is TRBV18, the J call TRBJ2-2, with D maybe TRBD1 (5 bases). The ends were cut back, 3 bases at V and 2 bases at J, with 16 bases in the middle. Germline V lookup: CDR1 KGHSH, CDR2 LQKENI. This CDR3 is 17 amino acids long. The CDR3, as DNA: TGTGCCAGCTCACCCCATGAGGCAGGGCTTAACACCGGGGAGCTGTTTTTT. Translating gives CASSPHEAGLNTGELFF.

The chain has TRBV29-1 and TRBJ1-4; maybe TRBD1 (5 bases). The V gene's germline CDR1 is SQVTM and CDR2 ANQGSEA. The CDR3 contains 13 residues. V was pared by 6 bases and J by 0 bases, with 8 bases between. In nucleotides, the CDR3 is TGCAGCGTCCGACAGTCAACTAATGAAAAACTGTTTTTT. Protein: CSVRQSTNEKLFF.

The genes are TRBV6-1 and TRBJ2-3, with TRBD2 matching 10 bases. Unmatched junction bases numbered 8, after V lost 6 bases and J lost 5 bases. The CDR3 is 15 amino acids. Germline-derived CDR1 and CDR2 are MNHNS and SASEGT. The chain's CDR3 is CASSPLAGVGDTQYF. For the CDR3, the DNA is TGTGCCAGCAGCCCCCTAGCGGGGGTGGGAGATACGCAGTATTTT.

The chain links TRBV9 to TRBJ2-7, with D possibly being TRBD2 (6 bases). CDR3 size: 15 residues. Germline V CDR1 and CDR2: SGDLS, YYNGEE. V dropped 0 bases and J dropped 3 bases, with 13 bases sitting between them. CDR3 residues: CASSVEPGTVYEQYF. CDR3 DNA sequence: TGTGCCAGCAGCGTAGAACCCGGGACTGTCTACGAGCAGTACTTC.

The chain combines TRBV28 with TRBJ2-7; 7 nucleotides agree with TRBD1. Per the germline V gene, CDR1 is MDHEN and CDR2 is SYDVKM. The CDR3 is 15 amino acids. After removal of 3 bases from V and 5 bases from J, the junction contained 10 bases not matched to a gene. As DNA, the CDR3 is TGTGCCAGCAGTTTTAGGGGGCACCCCACGAACGAGCAGTACTTC. It specifies CASSFRGHPTNEQYF.

The chain has TRBV30 and TRBJ2-2; 9 bases fit TRBD2. This CDR3 contains 19 residues. V gave up 0 bases and J gave up 4 bases; unmatched junction bases: 15. Germline CDR1 reads GTSNPN; CDR2 reads SVGIG (reference sequence). The CDR3 sequence is CAWSVRGWMRGGSTGELFF. DNA for the CDR3: TGTGCCTGGAGTGTACGGGGGTGGATGCGGGGGGGCAGCACCGGGGAGCTGTTTTTT.

The chain joins TRBV19 to TRBJ1-4; the match to TRBD1 covers 8 bases. V dropped 9 bases and J dropped 0; count of bases not matched to a gene: 9. The CDR3 covers 16 residues. CDR1 and CDR2 (germline): LNHDA, SQIVND (reference sequence). In DNA, the CDR3 is TGTGCCAGCCGAAAAGGACAGGGAGCAACTAATGAAAAACTGTTTTTT. Its protein is CASRKGQGATNEKLFF.

The rearrangement links TRBV4-1 to TRBJ2-7; D is perhaps TRBD2 (5 bases). Germline values: CDR1 MGHRA, CDR2 YSYEKL. V was pared by 0 bases and J by 4 bases, with 10 bases between. The CDR3 spans 14 residues. CDR3 residues: CASSQEWTLYEQYF. Written as DNA, the CDR3 is TGCGCCAGCAGCCAAGAATGGACTTTATACGAGCAGTACTTC.